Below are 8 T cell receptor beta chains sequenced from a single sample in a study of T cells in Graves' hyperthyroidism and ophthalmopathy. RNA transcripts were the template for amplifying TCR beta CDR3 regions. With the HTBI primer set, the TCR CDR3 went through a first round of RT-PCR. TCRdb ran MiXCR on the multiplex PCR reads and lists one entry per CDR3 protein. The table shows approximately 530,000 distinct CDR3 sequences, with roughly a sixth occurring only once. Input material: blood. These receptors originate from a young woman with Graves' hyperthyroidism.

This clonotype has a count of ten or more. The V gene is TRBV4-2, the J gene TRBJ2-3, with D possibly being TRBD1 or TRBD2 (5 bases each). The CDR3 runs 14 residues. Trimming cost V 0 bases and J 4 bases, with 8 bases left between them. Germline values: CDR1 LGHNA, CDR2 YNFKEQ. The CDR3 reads CASSQELGADTQYF. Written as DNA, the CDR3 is TGTGCCAGCAGCCAAGAACTAGGGGCAGATACGCAGTATTTT.

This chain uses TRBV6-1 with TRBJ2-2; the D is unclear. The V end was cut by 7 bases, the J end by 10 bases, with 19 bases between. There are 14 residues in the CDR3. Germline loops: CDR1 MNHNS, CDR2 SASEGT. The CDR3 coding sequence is TGTGCCAGCACCCATCGGCAGGAGCAAGAGGAGCTGTTTTTT. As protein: CASTHRQEQEELFF.

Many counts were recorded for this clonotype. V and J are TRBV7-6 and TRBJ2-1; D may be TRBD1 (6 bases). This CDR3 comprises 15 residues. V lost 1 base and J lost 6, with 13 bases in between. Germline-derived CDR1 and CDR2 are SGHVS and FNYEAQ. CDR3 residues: CASSLVTGILNEQFF. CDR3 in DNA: TGTGCCAGCAGCTTAGTGACAGGTATCCTCAATGAGCAGTTCTTC.

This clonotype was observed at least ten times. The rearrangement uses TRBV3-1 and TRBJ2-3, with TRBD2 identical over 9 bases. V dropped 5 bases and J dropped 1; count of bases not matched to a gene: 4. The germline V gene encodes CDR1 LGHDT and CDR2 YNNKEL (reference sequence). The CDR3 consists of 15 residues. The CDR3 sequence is CASSYSGSRTDTQYF. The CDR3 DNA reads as TGTGCCAGCAGCTATAGCGGGAGTCGCACAGATACGCAGTATTTT.

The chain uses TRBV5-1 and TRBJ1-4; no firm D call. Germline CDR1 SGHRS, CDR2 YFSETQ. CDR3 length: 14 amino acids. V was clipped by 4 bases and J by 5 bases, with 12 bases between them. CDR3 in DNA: TGCGCCAGCAGCCCGGACCCCTTGAATGAAAAACTGTTTTTT. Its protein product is CASSPDPLNEKLFF.

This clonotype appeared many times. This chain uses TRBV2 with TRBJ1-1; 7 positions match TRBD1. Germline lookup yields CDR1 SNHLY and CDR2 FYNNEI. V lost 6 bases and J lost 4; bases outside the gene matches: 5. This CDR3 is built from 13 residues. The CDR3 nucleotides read TGTGCCAGCAGCCAGACAGGGACCACTGAAGCTTTCTTT. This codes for CASSQTGTTEAFF.

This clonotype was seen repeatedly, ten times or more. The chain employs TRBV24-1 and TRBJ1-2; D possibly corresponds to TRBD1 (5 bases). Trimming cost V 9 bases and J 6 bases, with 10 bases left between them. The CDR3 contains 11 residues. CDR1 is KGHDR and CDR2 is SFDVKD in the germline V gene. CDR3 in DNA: TGTGCCACCTCCGCGGGGGATGGCTACACCTTC. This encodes CATSAGDGYTF.

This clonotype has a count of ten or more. This CDR3 reads CASSRGTLNTEAFF. In DNA form, the CDR3 reads TGTGCCAGCAGCAGAGGGACCTTGAACACTGAAGCTTTCTTT. The V and J genes are TRBV3-1 and TRBJ1-1; tentative D call: TRBD1 (5 bases). The germline CDR1 and CDR2 sequences are LGHDT and YNNKEL (reference sequence). The CDR3 is 14 residues long. Trimming removed 5 bases at V and 0 bases at J, with 10 bases between.